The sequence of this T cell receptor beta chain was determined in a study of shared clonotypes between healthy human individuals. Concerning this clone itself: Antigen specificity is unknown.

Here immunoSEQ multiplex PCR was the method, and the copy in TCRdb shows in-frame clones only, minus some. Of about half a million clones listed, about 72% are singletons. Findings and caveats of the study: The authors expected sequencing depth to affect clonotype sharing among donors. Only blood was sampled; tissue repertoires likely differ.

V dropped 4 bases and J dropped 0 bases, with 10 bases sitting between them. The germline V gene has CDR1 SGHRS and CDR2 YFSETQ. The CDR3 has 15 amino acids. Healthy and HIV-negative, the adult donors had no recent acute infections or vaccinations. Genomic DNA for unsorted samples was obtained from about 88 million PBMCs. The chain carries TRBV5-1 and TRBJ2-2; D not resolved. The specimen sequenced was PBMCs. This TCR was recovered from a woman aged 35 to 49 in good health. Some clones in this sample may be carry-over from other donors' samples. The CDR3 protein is CASSPSTTNTGELFF. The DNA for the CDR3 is TGCGCCAGCAGCCCATCTACAACGAACACCGGGGAGCTGTTTTTT.